Listed here are 24 T cell receptor beta chains from one sample, sequenced in a study of identical twins. TCRdb independently ran MiXCR on the 5' RACE reads; one entry per CDR3 protein. Among some 1,700,000 distinct CDR3 sequences listed, about 31% were seen once. Source material: cord blood. These receptors were obtained from a newborn girl in good health.

The DNA for the CDR3 is TGTGCCACCAGCAAGACCGGGACTATTGGGGCCAACGTCCTGACTTTC. Protein: CATSKTGTIGANVLTF. This chain joins TRBV15 and TRBJ2-6; 7 bases align to TRBD2. CDR3 length: 16 residues. CDR1 is LNHNV, CDR2 YYDKDF, per germline (reference sequence). Losses at the gene ends were 4 bases for V and 3 bases for J; bases not matched to a gene: 6.

A few counts support this clonotype. The chain uses TRBV5-5 and TRBJ2-7; no clear D gene. Trimming took 6 bases from V and 6 from J, leaving 7 bases between them. This CDR3 is 10 amino acids long. Germline V gene lookup returns CDR1 SGHKS and CDR2 YYEKEE (reference sequence). The CDR3 nucleotides read TGTGCCAGCATCGGGCCCGAGCAGTACTTC. This codes for CASIGPEQYF. The entire variable domain, with the rest obtained from reference TRBV5-5 and TRBJ2-7, is as follows: DAGVTQSPTHLIKTRGQQVTLRCSPISGHKSVSWYQQVLGQGPQFIFQYYEKEERGRGNFPDRFSARQFPNYSSELNVNALLLGDSALYLCASIGPEQYFGPGTRLTVT.

The chain uses TRBV19 and TRBJ1-4; TRBD1 agrees at 7 bases. Germline values: CDR1 LNHDA, CDR2 SQIVND (reference sequence). V lost 6 bases, J lost 4 bases, and 8 bases stayed unmatched. The CDR3 extends over 15 amino acids. The CDR3 nucleotides are TGTGCCAGTAGCCCTGACAGGGCCGATAATGAAAAACTGTTTTTT. Translated: CASSPDRADNEKLFF.

The chain joins TRBV7-9 to TRBJ2-5; a weak D match, TRBD2 (6 bases). The germline V gene encodes CDR1 SEHNR and CDR2 FQNEAQ (reference sequence). Trimming removed 5 bases from V and 5 bases from J, with 18 bases in between. CDR3 length: 15 residues. Here the CDR3 DNA reads TGTGCCAGCAGCCCCGTCGGGACTGGGCGGGAGACCCAGTACTTC. Amino acids: CASSPVGTGRETQYF.

This chain connects TRBV9 to TRBJ2-7; TRBD2 matches at 10 bases. Trimming cost V 3 bases and J 7 bases; bases outside gene matches: 10. The germline gives CDR1 SGDLS, CDR2 YYNGEE. The length of the CDR3 is 15 residues. CDR3 loop: CASSDFSGRYNEQYF. Written as DNA, the CDR3 is TGTGCCAGCAGCGATTTTAGCGGGAGGTACAATGAGCAGTACTTC. The full variable domain, in which reference TRBV9 and TRBJ2-7 provide the parts outside the CDR3, is DSGVTQTPKHLITATGQRVTLRCSPRSGDLSVYWYQQSLDQGLQFLIQYYNGEERAKGNILERFSAQQFPDLHSELNLSSLELGDSALYFCASSDFSGRYNEQYFGPGTRLTVT.

The table lists this clonotype with a few counts. The chain links TRBV12-3 or TRBV12-4 to TRBJ2-4; D remains unclear. Matching the DNA end better, TRBJ2-7 makes the J call doubtful. There are 13 residues in the CDR3. The CDR3 sequence is CASGLDPAYEQYF. CDR3 nucleotides: TGTGCCAGCGGGCTAGATCCGGCCTACGAGCAGTACTTC.

In regard to this clonotype: This could be a read error, since a much larger clone is one nucleotide away. The chain is built from TRBV5-1 and TRBJ2-1; 8 bases are a match to TRBD2. CDR3 size: 15 residues. V was clipped by 0 bases and J by 10 bases; unmatched bases: 9. Germline-derived CDR1 and CDR2 are SGHRS and YFSETQ. The CDR3 DNA is TGCGCCAGCAGCTTGGAAAGCGGGGGATCCTACGAGCAGTTCTTC. The encoded protein is CASSLESGGSYEQFF. The whole variable domain, remainder taken from reference TRBV5-1 and TRBJ2-1, is KAGVTQTPRYLIKTRGQQVTLSCSPISGHRSVSWYQQTPGQGLQFLFEYFSETQRNKGNFPGRFSGRQFSNSRSEMNVSTLELGDSALYLCASSLESGGSYEQFFGPGTRLTVL.

The rearrangement uses TRBV7-2 and TRBJ1-2, with D hard to call. The CDR3 totals 17 residues. V was shortened by 0 bases and J by 4 bases, with 18 bases between the two germline ends. Germline V gives CDR1 SGHTA, CDR2 FQGNSA. The DNA for the CDR3 is TGTGCCAGCAGCTTAGCTCCAACGGCCGGTTTTGGCTATGGCTACACCTTC. Protein: CASSLAPTAGFGYGYTF.

In its sample, this clonotype was seen many times. The rearrangement links TRBV29-1 to TRBJ2-5, with D perhaps matching TRBD2 (5 bases). The ends were cut back, 4 bases at V and 4 bases at J, with 10 bases in the middle. CDR1 is SQVTM and CDR2 is ANQGSEA in the germline V gene. This CDR3 comprises 12 residues. The DNA of the CDR3 is TGCAGCGTTGGTAGGCGGGTAGAGACCCAGTACTTC. This translates into CSVGRRVETQYF.

This clonotype came up once. The chain uses TRBV20-1 and TRBJ2-7, with 7 bases lining up with TRBD1. Germline CDR1 reads DFQATT; CDR2 reads SNEGSKA (reference sequence). The length of the CDR3 is 14 residues. Losses at the gene ends were 0 bases for V and 2 bases for J; bases not matched to a gene: 4. The CDR3 coding sequence is TGCAGTGCTAGAGATGGAGGACAGGCCTACGAGCAGTACTTC. Amino acid sequence: CSARDGGQAYEQYF.

V gene TRBV3-1 combines with J gene TRBJ2-3; D is ambiguous. CDR1 is LGHDT, CDR2 YNNKEL, per germline (reference sequence). Trimming stripped 7 bases from V and 2 bases from J, with 10 bases between. The CDR3 loop spans 13 amino acids. The CDR3 spells CASTQSPTDTQYF. DNA for the CDR3: TGTGCCAGCACCCAGTCCCCCACAGATACGCAGTATTTT.

V is TRBV28 and J is TRBJ2-7; D perhaps matches TRBD1 (5 bases). The CDR3 length is 14 residues. Germline CDR1 reads MDHEN; CDR2 reads SYDVKM. Between the trimmed V and J ends, which lost 2 bases and 5 bases, there was a span of 13 bases. The CDR3 DNA reads as TGTGCCAGCAGTTTAGCGTCCAGGGTCCACGAGCAGTACTTC. Protein product: CASSLASRVHEQYF.

Here the CDR3 reads CASSFYLDRGEKLFF. CDR3 coding DNA: TGTGCCAGCAGCTTCTACCTGGACAGGGGAGAAAAACTGTTTTTT. V usage is TRBV7-2 and J usage is TRBJ1-4; 9 bases line up with TRBD1. CDR1 is SGHTA and CDR2 is FQGNSA in the germline V gene. This CDR3 contains 15 residues. The J segment lost 8 bases and the V segment lost 3 bases, leaving 7 bases of the junction unmatched.

The chain has TRBV7-8 and TRBJ2-1, with 8 bases matching TRBD2. Germline V gene lookup returns CDR1 SGHVS and CDR2 FQNEAQ. Trimming at V came to 3 bases and at J to 4 bases, leaving 8 bases not matched to a gene. The CDR3 contains 16 residues. The CDR3 DNA reads as TGTGCCAGCAGCTTCATACTGGCTAGCGGGTACAATGAGCAGTTCTTC. Translating it yields CASSFILASGYNEQFF.

The chain carries TRBV12-3 or TRBV12-4 and TRBJ2-3, with a weak D call TRBD2 (6 bases). V gave up 5 bases and J gave up 1 base, with 13 bases separating them. There are 15 residues in the CDR3. Written as DNA, the CDR3 is TGTGCCAGCAGTCCAACTAGCTGGGGCACAGATACGCAGTATTTT. This sequence encodes CASSPTSWGTDTQYF.

The chain is built from TRBV20-1 and TRBJ2-1, with 7 bases matching TRBD2. The CDR3 is 15 residues long. V was clipped by 0 bases and J by 6 bases; unmatched bases: 8. The V gene's germline CDR1 is DFQATT and CDR2 SNEGSKA (reference sequence). DNA of the CDR3: TGCAGTGCTAGAGAAGGAACGGGGGGTGGCAATGAGCAGTTCTTC. This gives the protein CSAREGTGGGNEQFF.

This clonotype was observed a few times. V is TRBV5-1 and J is TRBJ2-7; 9 bases align to TRBD1. Per germline, CDR1 SGHRS and CDR2 YFSETQ. This CDR3 is 12 amino acids long. V shed 4 bases and J 6 bases; nucleotides not matched to a gene: 2. The CDR3 DNA sequence: TGCGCCAGCAGCATACAGGGGGCCGAGCAGTACTTC. Its protein is CASSIQGAEQYF.

There are a few counts of this clonotype. This chain uses TRBV9 with TRBJ2-7, with D perhaps being TRBD1 or TRBD2 (5 bases each). Trimming left V 0 bases short and J 7 bases short, with 11 bases between. In germline, CDR1 is SGDLS, CDR2 YYNGEE. This CDR3 is built from 13 residues. The CDR3 coding sequence is TGTGCCAGCAGCGTAGGTAGAGGGGATGAGCAGTACTTC. Its translation is CASSVGRGDEQYF.

The chain combines TRBV7-2 with TRBJ2-3; 9 bases are shared with TRBD1. CDR1 is SGHTA, CDR2 FQGNSA, per germline. There are 17 residues in the CDR3. V lost 5 bases, J lost 3 bases, and 12 bases stayed unmatched. This CDR3 is CASSSTRGQGKTDTQYF. As DNA, the CDR3 is TGTGCCAGCAGCAGCACGAGAGGACAGGGGAAGACAGATACGCAGTATTTT.

The chain couples TRBV4-1 to TRBJ2-4; D is possibly TRBD1 (5 bases). This CDR3 region has 19 residues. V was pared by 0 bases and J by 0 bases, with 18 bases between. Germline lookup yields CDR1 MGHRA and CDR2 YSYEKL. The CDR3 sequence: CASSQDRARAVLAKNIQYF. CDR3 nucleotide sequence: TGCGCCAGCAGCCAAGATCGGGCCAGGGCCGTACTAGCCAAAAACATTCAGTACTTC.

This clonotype was recorded a few times. Written as DNA, the CDR3 is TGTGCCAGCAGCTTCCCGGGACGGGGTAATTACGAGCAGTACTTC. It yields the protein CASSFPGRGNYEQYF. The chain recombines TRBV7-9 with TRBJ2-7; TRBD1 or TRBD2 may be the D gene (5 bases each). This CDR3 region has 15 residues. V lost 3 bases and J lost 4, with 16 bases in between. Per germline, CDR1 SEHNR and CDR2 FQNEAQ (reference sequence).

This clonotype was seen a few times. The gene calls are TRBV6-5 and TRBJ2-3; 9 nucleotides agree with TRBD1. J was trimmed by 0 bases and V by 2 bases; bases with no gene match: 9. This CDR3 is 18 amino acids long. Germline V gene sequence: CDR1 MNHEY, CDR2 SVGAGI. The DNA of the CDR3 is TGTGCCAGCAGTTACGTCCTCACAGGGGGCACGAGCACAGATACGCAGTATTTT. Translating gives CASSYVLTGGTSTDTQYF.

This clonotype showed up just a few times. V gene TRBV6-5 combines with J gene TRBJ2-1; 10 nucleotides align to TRBD1. The junction had 9 bases not matched to a gene; V was cut back by 5 bases and J by 5 bases. This CDR3 comprises 16 residues. Germline CDR1 reads MNHEY; CDR2 reads SVGAGI. The CDR3, as DNA: TGTGCCAGCAGTCAACCGGGACAGGGGACCGACAATGAGCAGTTCTTC. Residues: CASSQPGQGTDNEQFF.

This rearrangement joins TRBV11-1 to TRBJ2-3; 10 bases map to TRBD2. Germline CDR1 reads SGHAT; CDR2 reads FQDESV (reference sequence). The CDR3 runs to 17 residues. The J segment lost 2 bases and the V segment lost 2 bases, leaving 7 bases of the junction unmatched. Written as DNA, the CDR3 is TGTGCCAGCAGCTTATCCGGGACTAGCGCCTACACAGATACGCAGTATTTT. Translating it yields CASSLSGTSAYTDTQYF.